Listed below are T cell receptor beta chains from one sample, sequenced in a study of shared clonotypes between healthy human individuals. Clones were read by immunoSEQ multiplex PCR, and TCRdb kept only the in-frame ones, dropping some. The table has over a million clones, approximately 80% seen once. Sequenced sample: memory CD4+ T cells from PBMCs. The receptors derive from a man aged 18-30 years in good health. Some clones in this sample may be carry-over from other donors' samples. CDR3s include the opening cysteine and the closing phenylalanine or tryptophan.

V | length | CDR3
TRBV30 | 15 | CAWTGKGRPRDEQFF
TRBV19 | 13 | CASTIRGGEEETF
TRBV30 | 14 | CAWSGTLGNSPLHF
TRBV29-1 | 13 | CSVLLPGTYGYTF
TRBV14 | 15 | CASSPSGGAVSEQYF
TRBV11-3 | 18 | CASSQASLAGPSYNEQFF
TRBV19 | 14 | CATIAGRGPYEQYF
TRBV9 | 14 | CASSVGQGTYEQYF
TRBV7-3 | 12 | CASSITSGEQFF
TRBV7-2 | 15 | CASSFIRGGTDTQYF
TRBV7-6 | 13 | CASSLRQGTEAFF
TRBV11-2 | 13 | CASSSRGGTEAFF
TRBV6-6 | 13 | CASNRGLNEKLFF
TRBV14 | 14 | CASSPTSGSGTQYF
TRBV6-5 | 12 | CASSPRGDEQFF
TRBV6-6 | 14 | CASSRTGTFGGYTF
TRBV9 | 15 | CASSRGASGYNEQFF
TRBV15 | 15 | CATSRAGTEGHEQYF
TRBV9 | 13 | CASSVDGGEGYTF
TRBV9 | 16 | CASSVGGRLPLETQYF
TRBV18 | 15 | CASSPATGRQETQYF
TRBV12-5 | 13 | CASKGSGGNEQFF
TRBV28 | 11 | CASSDENIQYF
TRBV7-8 | 19 | CASSLSQRQALSGANVLTF
TRBV9 | 13 | CASSLDRAGGAFF
TRBV7-3 | 16 | CASSLNSAGLNNEQFF
TRBV9 | 14 | CASSPRTGVDTQYF
TRBV14 | 14 | CASSQNRGGETQYF
TRBV18 | 12 | CASSSQGAEQYF